The 20 T cell receptor beta chains below all came from one sample that was sequenced in a study of CD8+ T cells in alopecia areata listed by TCRdb under 2018. The protocol used for the library was the immunoSEQ multiplex PCR assay. To provide template for TCR sequencing, every sample had RNA extracted and reverse transcribed into cDNA. The table comes from immuneACCESS by way of TCRdb, which keeps in-frame sequences with V and J called. Part of the clones is missing from these tables; in studies checked, under half for an unresolved V gene and the rest for unknown reasons. A total of around 210,000 clones appear in this sample, 45% to 70% of them only once. The ten largest clonotypes hold around 5% of the sample. The sequencing input was CD8+ T cells sorted from blood. These receptor sequences come from a human donor in good health.

This rearrangement joins TRBV9 to TRBJ2-1; the match to TRBD2 covers 8 bases. CDR1 is SGDLS and CDR2 is YYNGEE in the germline V gene. This CDR3 is 15 amino acids long. V trimming: 0 bases; J trimming: 5 bases; junction bases outside the gene matches: 4. CDR3 DNA sequence: TGTGCCAGCAGCGTAGCGGGGGGGGGAAACAATGAGCAGTTCTTC. As protein: CASSVAGGGNNEQFF.

This chain uses TRBV13 with TRBJ2-5; 8 nucleotides agree with TRBD1. The germline CDR1 and CDR2 sequences are PRHDT and FYEKMQ (reference sequence). The CDR3 runs 13 residues. V lost 7 bases, J lost 2 bases, and 3 bases stayed unmatched. CDR3 nucleotide sequence: TGTGCCAGCACCCGACAGGGGCAAGAGACCCAGTACTTC. Its protein product is CASTRQGQETQYF.

This chain links TRBV11-3 with TRBJ2-3, with D perhaps TRBD1 or TRBD2 (5 bases each). Deletions cut 5 bases from V and 3 bases from J, with 12 bases between. Germline V gene sequence: CDR1 SGHNT, CDR2 YENEEA. CDR3 length: 14 amino acids. CDR3 residues: CASSPRDLTDTQYF. Here the CDR3 DNA reads TGTGCCAGCAGCCCCAGGGACCTTACAGATACGCAGTATTTT.

V is TRBV13 and J is TRBJ1-2; the D gene is possibly TRBD1 (5 bases). Germline CDR1 PRHDT, CDR2 FYEKMQ (reference sequence). The CDR3 spans 16 residues. Trimming shortened V by 3 bases and J by 2 bases, and 16 bases separated the two germline ends. DNA for the CDR3: TGTGCCAGCAGCTTTGGGCTTCAGGGCGCCAACTATGGCTACACCTTC. Its protein is CASSFGLQGANYGYTF.

This chain uses TRBV7-9 with TRBJ1-2; D remains ambiguous. The CDR3 has 14 amino acids. Germline V gives CDR1 SEHNR, CDR2 FQNEAQ (reference sequence). Trimming shortened V by 8 bases and J by 7 bases, and 20 bases separated the two germline ends. In nucleotides, the CDR3 is TGTGCCAGCCCAGGAGGGCCATCTAAGGGTGGCTACACCTTC. Translation: CASPGGPSKGGYTF.

This clone was detected only a few times. As DNA, the CDR3 is TGTGCCAGCAGTGAAACTAGCGGAAACACAGATACGCAGTATTTT. Protein sequence: CASSETSGNTDTQYF. The chain links TRBV2 to TRBJ2-3; TRBD2 aligns across 8 bases. V was clipped by 2 bases and J by 2 bases; unmatched bases: 3. CDR3 length: 15 amino acids. CDR1 SNHLY and CDR2 FYNNEI come from the germline V gene.

The rearrangement uses TRBV28 and TRBJ1-2; D is possibly TRBD1 (6 bases). The germline V gene has CDR1 MDHEN and CDR2 SYDVKM. CDR3 size: 13 residues. Trimming pared 5 bases from V and 4 bases from J, leaving 11 bases between. The CDR3 DNA follows: TGTGCCAGCAGTCTACAGGGTAGCTATGGCTACACCTTC. It translates to CASSLQGSYGYTF.

The chain carries TRBV5-4 and TRBJ1-2, with 7 nucleotides matching TRBD1. The CDR3 is made up of 14 amino acids. The germline CDR1 and CDR2 sequences are SGHNT and YYREEE (reference sequence). J lost 6 bases, V lost 4 bases, and 9 bases had no gene match. The CDR3 DNA reads as TGTGCCAGCAGCATTGAGACAGGGTGGAATGGCTACACCTTC. It yields the protein CASSIETGWNGYTF.

The chain carries TRBV29-1 and TRBJ1-2; D might be TRBD1 (5 bases). This CDR3 spans 16 amino acids. Deletions cut 3 bases from V and 3 bases from J, with 20 bases between. In germline, CDR1 is SQVTM, CDR2 ANQGSEA. As DNA, the CDR3 is TGCAGCGTTGACACTTCCAACCCGGGGCCCGACTATGGCTACACCTTC. Amino acids: CSVDTSNPGPDYGYTF. Looking up the rest from reference TRBV29-1 and TRBJ1-2 gives the full variable domain: SAVISQKPSRDICQRGTSLTIQCQVDSQVTMMFWYRQQPGQSLTLIATANQGSEATYESGFVIDKFPISRPNLTFSTLTVSNMSPEDSSIYLCSVDTSNPGPDYGYTFGSGTRLTVV.

The chain joins TRBV19 to TRBJ1-5; D may be TRBD1 (5 bases). The CDR3 length is 13 residues. Germline V gene lookup returns CDR1 LNHDA and CDR2 SQIVND (reference sequence). The ends were cut back, 7 bases at V and 5 bases at J, with 12 bases in the middle. The CDR3, as DNA: TGTGCCAGTAACGAGGGGCACGATCAGCCCCAGCATTTT. It codes for CASNEGHDQPQHF.

V and J are TRBV5-1 and TRBJ2-6; D perhaps matches TRBD1 (5 bases). The CDR3 extends over 15 amino acids. The V and J ends lost 3 bases and 2 bases respectively, with 9 bases between them. From germline, CDR1 is SGHRS and CDR2 YFSETQ. The CDR3 DNA follows: TGCGCCAGCAGCTGGTGGGGCGCTGGGGCCAACGTCCTGACTTTC. Translation: CASSWWGAGANVLTF. Drawing the rest from reference TRBV5-1 and TRBJ2-6, the complete variable domain is KAGVTQTPRYLIKTRGQQVTLSCSPISGHRSVSWYQQTPGQGLQFLFEYFSETQRNKGNFPGRFSGRQFSNSRSEMNVSTLELGDSALYLCASSWWGAGANVLTFGAGSRLTVL.

This chain links TRBV29-1 with TRBJ1-2; D not certain. The CDR3 totals 12 residues. Germline loops: CDR1 SQVTM, CDR2 ANQGSEA. Trimming took 0 bases from V and 5 from J, leaving 7 bases between them. The CDR3 loop reads CSVEEVGYGYTF. The CDR3 DNA reads TGCAGCGTTGAAGAGGTGGGGTATGGCTACACCTTC.

This rearrangement joins TRBV5-4 to TRBJ1-2; D gene uncertain. V lost 0 bases to trimming and J lost 4 bases, with 13 bases between them. CDR3 length: 15 residues. CDR1 is SGHNT and CDR2 is YYREEE in the germline V gene (reference sequence). CDR3 nucleotides: TGTGCCAGCAGCTTGGGACGTACTAATATCTATGGCTACACCTTC. Protein sequence: CASSLGRTNIYGYTF.

The chain uses TRBV15 and TRBJ2-4; 7 nucleotides align to TRBD1. V lost 3 bases, J lost 7 bases, and 9 bases stayed unmatched. The CDR3 spans 15 residues. Germline V gene data show CDR1 as LNHNV and CDR2 as YYDKDF (reference sequence). The CDR3: CATSSADRVANIQYF. CDR3 bases: TGTGCCACCAGCAGTGCCGACAGGGTCGCGAACATTCAGTACTTC.

This sequence joins TRBV5-4 and TRBJ2-3, with 11 bases matching TRBD1. The germline CDR1 and CDR2 sequences are SGHNT and YYREEE (reference sequence). The CDR3 spans 15 residues. With 4 bases clipped from V and 4 bases from J, the junction kept 5 bases outside the gene matches. The CDR3 loop reads CASSLDRGLADTQYF. The DNA of the CDR3 is TGTGCCAGCAGCCTGGACAGGGGGCTGGCAGATACGCAGTATTTT.

This clone has a single count. The chain combines TRBV5-6 with TRBJ1-1, with a weak D call TRBD1 (5 bases). The germline CDR1 and CDR2 sequences are SGHDT and YYEEEE. Trimming stripped 3 bases from V and 8 bases from J, with 8 bases between. The CDR3 has 11 residues. As DNA, the CDR3 is TGTGCCAGCAGCTGGGCAGGGGAAGCTTTCTTT. As protein: CASSWAGEAFF.

The gene calls are TRBV7-9 and TRBJ1-4, with D uncertain. Per germline, CDR1 SEHNR and CDR2 FQNEAQ (reference sequence). This CDR3 region has 14 residues. With 5 bases removed from V and 6 bases from J, the gap between germline ends came to 13 bases. CDR3: CASSPERTDEKLFF. CDR3 coding DNA: TGTGCCAGCAGCCCAGAAAGGACGGATGAAAAACTGTTTTTT.

The chain is built from TRBV5-4 and TRBJ2-7, with 8 bases matching TRBD1. This CDR3 is 14 amino acids long. Germline V gene sequence: CDR1 SGHNT, CDR2 YYREEE (reference sequence). The V and J ends lost 4 bases and 1 base, in that order; junction bases with no gene match: 4. In DNA form, the CDR3 reads TGTGCCAGCAGCGCCGGGACAGGATCCTACGAGCAGTACTTC. This translates into CASSAGTGSYEQYF.

The J gene is TRBJ1-1, the V gene TRBV6-5; a possible D gene is TRBD1 (6 bases). The germline V gene encodes CDR1 MNHEY and CDR2 SVGAGI. V gave up 5 bases and J gave up 6 bases, with 13 bases separating them. There are 13 residues in the CDR3. The CDR3 DNA reads TGTGCCAGCAGTACCGGTAGGGGGGCTGAAGCTTTCTTT. This sequence encodes CASSTGRGAEAFF.

This clone was detected only a few times. The V call is TRBV13, the J call TRBJ1-2; no clear D gene. Germline CDR1 reads PRHDT; CDR2 reads FYEKMQ (reference sequence). The CDR3 loop spans 17 amino acids. The V and J ends lost 2 bases and 7 bases respectively, with 23 bases between them. The CDR3 spells CASSLWAGTSQAGGYTF. Written as DNA, the CDR3 is TGTGCCAGCAGCTTATGGGCAGGCACGTCGCAGGCGGGTGGCTACACCTTC.